One sample yielded the 20 T cell receptor beta chains listed below, sequenced in a study of shared clonotypes between healthy human individuals. Naive CD8 populations comprised CD45RO-negative cells positively selected for CCR7, excluding terminally differentiated effector memory CD45RA+ cells. Libraries were prepared by immunoSEQ multiplex PCR; TCRdb keeps only in-frame clonotypes and omits some of them. The data show approximately 600,000 clones, about 95% seen once. Material: naive CD8+ T cells sorted from blood. These receptors all stem from a woman in her thirties in good health.

V usage is TRBV5-4 and J usage is TRBJ2-7; D is unclear. V lost 4 bases and J 4 bases, leaving 12 bases between the germline ends. CDR3 length equals 13 residues. Germline loops: CDR1 SGHNT, CDR2 YYREEE (reference sequence). The CDR3 sequence is CASSHDGPYEQYF. The CDR3 coding sequence is TGTGCCAGCAGCCACGACGGACCATACGAGCAGTACTTC.

The V call is TRBV28, the J call TRBJ2-1; D unclear. The V end lost 5 bases, the J end lost 9 bases, and 8 bases lay between the germline ends. The V gene's germline CDR1 is MDHEN and CDR2 SYDVKM. The CDR3 is made up of 11 amino acids. For the CDR3, the DNA is TGTGCCAGCAGTGACCTACTTGAGCAGTTCTTC. This gives the protein CASSDLLEQFF.

V and J are TRBV19 and TRBJ1-5; tentatively, D is TRBD1 (5 bases). CDR1 LNHDA and CDR2 SQIVND come from the germline V gene (reference sequence). CDR3 length: 16 residues. Trimming shortened V by 4 bases and J by 4 bases, and 17 bases separated the two germline ends. CDR3 in DNA: TGTGCCAGTAGTACGAAAACGGGACGGATAAATCAGCCCCAGCATTTT. Encoded protein: CASSTKTGRINQPQHF.

The V gene is TRBV11-2, the J gene TRBJ2-5, with unresolved D. The assigned J gene may be wrong: the sequence end matches TRBJ2-7 better. The germline V gene encodes CDR1 SGHAT and CDR2 FQNNGV. The CDR3 runs to 13 residues. The CDR3 region is CASSLDPSYEQYF. Written as DNA, the CDR3 is TGTGCCAGCAGCTTAGATCCCTCCTACGAGCAGTACTTC.

V usage is TRBV2 and J usage is TRBJ2-7, with 9 nucleotides matching TRBD1. V trimming: 2 bases; J trimming: 3 bases; junction bases outside the gene matches: 2. The length of the CDR3 is 14 residues. Germline V lookup: CDR1 SNHLY, CDR2 FYNNEI. CDR3 sequence: CASSEWDRDYEQYF. The CDR3 bases are TGTGCCAGCAGTGAATGGGACAGGGACTACGAGCAGTACTTC.

The table lists this clone with a few counts. This rearrangement joins TRBV27 to TRBJ1-2; a possible D gene is TRBD1 (6 bases). This CDR3 is 11 amino acids long. V shed 6 bases and J shed 6 bases, with 8 bases lying between them. CDR1 is MNHEY and CDR2 is SMNVEV in the germline V gene (reference sequence). CDR3 residues: CASSRGDGYTF. Here the CDR3 DNA reads TGTGCCAGCAGCAGGGGTGATGGCTACACCTTC.

The chain employs TRBV27 and TRBJ2-7; the D is unclear. This CDR3 is 15 amino acids long. V lost 2 bases and J 2 bases, leaving 13 bases between the germline ends. Per the germline V gene, CDR1 is MNHEY and CDR2 is SMNVEV (reference sequence). CDR3 DNA sequence: TGTGCCAGCAGTTTACAGTACTCCTACCCCTACGAGCAGTACTTC. This codes for CASSLQYSYPYEQYF.

The chain couples TRBV27 to TRBJ2-2; possibly TRBD2 for D (6 bases). With 5 bases removed from V and 3 bases from J, the gap between germline ends came to 22 bases. Germline CDR1 and CDR2: MNHEY and SMNVEV (reference sequence). CDR3 size: 18 residues. The CDR3 nucleotides are TGTGCCAGCAGTCCGCCAACGGGAGTCTCTTCTTACACCGGGGAGCTGTTTTTT. Translation gives CASSPPTGVSSYTGELFF.

The chain combines TRBV10-1 with TRBJ2-7; 9 nucleotides match TRBD2. The V gene's germline CDR1 is WNHNN and CDR2 SYGVQD (reference sequence). The CDR3 consists of 17 residues. V was pared by 3 bases and J by 3 bases, with 12 bases of the junction left unmatched. CDR3 residues: CASSEAPLGSGSYEQYF. CDR3 nucleotides: TGCGCCAGCAGTGAAGCCCCCTTGGGTAGCGGGAGCTACGAGCAGTACTTC.

The chain has TRBV7-9 and TRBJ2-7; D unclear. The CDR3 length is 14 residues. V was pared by 2 bases and J by 6 bases, with 14 bases between. The V gene's germline CDR1 is SEHNR and CDR2 FQNEAQ (reference sequence). The CDR3 DNA reads as TGTGCCAGCAGCTTAACGCTGACCGTATCCGAGCAGTACTTC. This codes for CASSLTLTVSEQYF. Full variable domain (remainder filled in from reference TRBV7-9 and TRBJ2-7): DTGVSQNPRHKITKRGQNVTFRCDPISEHNRLYWYRQTLGQGPEFLTYFQNEAQLEKSRLLSDRFSAERPKGSFSTLEIQRTEQGDSAMYLCASSLTLTVSEQYFGPGTRLTVT.

The CDR3 here is CASSLERANTGELFF. As DNA, the CDR3 is TGTGCCAGCAGTTTAGAGCGGGCGAACACCGGGGAGCTGTTTTTT. This rearrangement joins TRBV27 to TRBJ2-2; D may be TRBD2 (6 bases). V lost 2 bases and J 0 bases, leaving 7 bases between the germline ends. This CDR3 region has 15 residues. From germline, CDR1 is MNHEY and CDR2 SMNVEV (reference sequence).

This chain uses TRBV29-1 with TRBJ2-3; D remains unclear. The V gene's germline CDR1 is SQVTM and CDR2 ANQGSEA. Between the trimmed V and J ends, which lost 4 bases and 0 bases, there was a span of 23 bases. The CDR3 contains 18 residues. The CDR3 region has the DNA TGCAGCGTTGTTCTCGCTATGGTCGTAGGGCAGAGCACAGATACGCAGTATTTT. This codes for CSVVLAMVVGQSTDTQYF.

This chain links TRBV7-6 with TRBJ2-7; TRBD2 matches 15 bases. Germline trimming cut 4 bases from V and 4 bases from J; bases unmatched to any gene: 8. CDR3 length equals 17 residues. CDR1 is SGHVS and CDR2 is FNYEAQ in the germline V gene. The CDR3 reads CASSSPSGLAGGYEQYF. The CDR3 DNA reads as TGTGCCAGCAGCTCGCCCTCAGGACTAGCGGGAGGGTACGAGCAGTACTTC.

This sequence joins TRBV19 and TRBJ1-5, with D perhaps TRBD1 (5 bases). This CDR3 has 16 amino acids. Trimming took off 3 bases at V and 4 bases at J, with 16 bases between the two ends. The V gene's germline CDR1 is LNHDA and CDR2 SQIVND (reference sequence). The chain's CDR3 is CASSMAWTRENQPQHF. DNA for the CDR3: TGTGCCAGTAGTATGGCCTGGACACGAGAGAATCAGCCCCAGCATTTT.

The CDR3 DNA sequence: TGTGCCAGCAGCAAGGGACTAGCGGATCATGAGCAGTTCTTC. Protein sequence: CASSKGLADHEQFF. The chain couples TRBV5-4 to TRBJ2-1; TRBD2 matches at 11 bases. Germline V CDR1 and CDR2: SGHNT, YYREEE (reference sequence). CDR3 size: 14 residues. V was pared by 4 bases and J by 8 bases, with 5 bases of the junction left unmatched.

The rearrangement links TRBV11-2 to TRBJ2-5; 10 positions match TRBD1. The germline CDR1 and CDR2 sequences are SGHAT and FQNNGV. The length of the CDR3 is 18 residues. Germline trimming cut 3 bases from V and 0 bases from J; bases unmatched to any gene: 10. In DNA, the CDR3 is TGTGCCAGCAGCTTGGAAGGGGGGACAGGGGACAACCAAGAGACCCAGTACTTC. Translation: CASSLEGGTGDNQETQYF.

This clone was seen a few times. This rearrangement joins TRBV2 to TRBJ1-5, with TRBD1 matching over 7 bases. The trim removed 5 bases at V and 2 bases at J, leaving 6 bases unmatched. Germline V CDR1 and CDR2: SNHLY, FYNNEI. The CDR3 is 15 amino acids. The CDR3, as DNA: TGTGCCAGCAGTACGACAGGGATTGGCAATCAGCCCCAGCATTTT. This translates into CASSTTGIGNQPQHF. The full variable domain, in which reference TRBV2 and TRBJ1-5 provide the parts outside the CDR3, is EPEVTQTPSHQVTQMGQEVILRCVPISNHLYFYWYRQILGQKVEFLVSFYNNEISEKSEIFDDQFSVERPDGSNFTLKIRSTKLEDSAMYFCASSTTGIGNQPQHFGDGTRLSIL.

A word on this clone: Other DNA sequences from this sample encode an identical CDR3 as well. In DNA form, the CDR3 reads TGTGCCAGTAGTATAGATCTAGCGGGAGGGACAGATACGCAGTATTTT. Translation gives CASSIDLAGGTDTQYF. J is TRBJ2-3 and V is TRBV19; 12 bases are a match to TRBD2. Germline-derived CDR1 and CDR2 are LNHDA and SQIVND (reference sequence). This CDR3 contains 16 residues. Unmatched junction bases numbered 1, after V lost 0 bases and J lost 3 bases.

This clone was picked up one time. J is TRBJ2-1 and V is TRBV27, with unresolved D. Trimming pared 4 bases from V and 7 bases from J, leaving 14 bases between. This CDR3 is 14 amino acids long. CDR1 and CDR2 (germline): MNHEY, SMNVEV (reference sequence). Here the CDR3 DNA reads TGTGCCAGCAGTTCCTCCCTACCGGTGAATGAGCAGTTCTTC. Translating it yields CASSSSLPVNEQFF.

This chain connects TRBV6-5 to TRBJ1-4, with TRBD1 identical over 7 bases. Germline V gene data show CDR1 as MNHEY and CDR2 as SVGAGI. CDR3 length: 14 amino acids. V trimming: 6 bases; J trimming: 6 bases; junction bases outside the gene matches: 7. DNA of the CDR3: TGTGCCAGCAGGCTGACAGGGATCGATGAAAAACTGTTTTTT. Translation gives CASRLTGIDEKLFF.